The source of this T cell receptor (beta chain) is a study of OX40 agonist ivuxolimab in advanced cancers. Germline loops: CDR1 SSHAT, CDR2 FNYEAQ (reference sequence). The V end lost 5 bases, the J end lost 9 bases, and 11 bases lay between the germline ends. The CDR3 contains 12 residues. Assay: immunoSEQ multiplex PCR; the TCRdb copy retains only in-frame clones and omits some. In the table there are more than 15,000 clones, around four fifths of which are singletons. The receptor's source is an adult with an advanced solid tumor such as melanoma, head and neck, liver or kidney cancer. V is TRBV7-7 and J is TRBJ2-1; D may match TRBD1 or TRBD2 (5 bases each). Here the sequenced sample was CD4+ or CD8+ T cells sorted from blood, taken in a trial of the OX40 agonist ivuxolimab. The CDR3 is CASSRSGGEQFF. The CDR3 DNA reads as TGTGCCAGCAGCCGGTCTGGGGGTGAGCAGTTCTTC. The full variable domain, its missing parts supplied by reference TRBV7-7 and TRBJ2-1, is GAGVSQSPRYKVTKRGQDVTLRCDPISSHATLYWYQQALGQGPEFLTYFNYEAQPDKSGLPSDRFSAERPEGSISTLTIQRTEQRDSAMYRCASSRSGGEQFFGPGTRLTVL.